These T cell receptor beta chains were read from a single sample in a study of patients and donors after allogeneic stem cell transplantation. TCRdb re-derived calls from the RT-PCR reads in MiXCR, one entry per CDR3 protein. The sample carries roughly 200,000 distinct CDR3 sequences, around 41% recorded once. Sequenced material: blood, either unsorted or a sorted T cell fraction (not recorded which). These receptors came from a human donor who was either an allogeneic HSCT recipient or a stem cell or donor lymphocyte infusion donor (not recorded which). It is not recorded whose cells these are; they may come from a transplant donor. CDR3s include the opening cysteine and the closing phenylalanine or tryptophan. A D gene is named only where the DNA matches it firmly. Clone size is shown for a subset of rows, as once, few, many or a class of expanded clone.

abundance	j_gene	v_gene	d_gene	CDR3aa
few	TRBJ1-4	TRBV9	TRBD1	CASSPHRDRGTGEKLFF
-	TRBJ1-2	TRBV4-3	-	CASRSSGDGYTF
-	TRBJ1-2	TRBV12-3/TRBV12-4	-	CASSLQRNYGYTF
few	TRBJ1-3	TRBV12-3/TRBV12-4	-	CASSLPRNRRNTIYF
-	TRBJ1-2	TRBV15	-	CATSRVFQDGYTF
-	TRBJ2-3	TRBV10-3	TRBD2	CAIRGLAGRTDTQYF
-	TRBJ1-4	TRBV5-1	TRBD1	CASSPGQGAEKLFF
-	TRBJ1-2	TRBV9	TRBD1	CASSVTTGVPSYGYTF
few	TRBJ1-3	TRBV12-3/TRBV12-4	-	CASRTGTRLSGNTIYF
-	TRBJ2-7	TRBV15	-	CATSRGSWDEQYF
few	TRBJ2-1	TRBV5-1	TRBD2	CASSGNDGALGGGEQFF
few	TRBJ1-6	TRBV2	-	CASKDRRDSPLHF
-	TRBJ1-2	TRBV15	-	CATSRDKGMAYGYTF
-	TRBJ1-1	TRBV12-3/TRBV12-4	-	CASSLGGRMYTEAFF
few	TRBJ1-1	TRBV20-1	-	CSAQVGLRTEAFF
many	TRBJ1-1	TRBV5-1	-	CASSLGVMNTEAFF
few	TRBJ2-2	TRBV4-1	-	CASSMPPMGAGELFF
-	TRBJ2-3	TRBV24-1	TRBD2	CATERGATDTQYF
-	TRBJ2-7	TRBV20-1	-	CSAPLFGPTAYEQYF
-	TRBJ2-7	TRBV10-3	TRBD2	CAISEQAGGTYEQYF
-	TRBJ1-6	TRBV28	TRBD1	CASRRQGSYNSPLHF
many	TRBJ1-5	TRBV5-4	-	CASSLDPYQPQHF
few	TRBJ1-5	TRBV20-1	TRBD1	CSARDPGGRQPQHF
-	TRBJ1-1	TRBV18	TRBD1	CASSPRQGMNTEAFF
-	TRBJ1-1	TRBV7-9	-	CASSGHGAGTEAFF
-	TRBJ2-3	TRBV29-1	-	CSAMPNRRVDTQYF
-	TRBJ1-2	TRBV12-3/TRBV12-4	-	CASSTRDSSYGYTF
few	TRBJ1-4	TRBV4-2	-	CASSQDGLTNEKLFF
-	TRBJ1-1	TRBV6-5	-	CASSLKLFTEAFF
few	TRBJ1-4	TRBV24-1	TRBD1	CATSARDRGTEKLFF
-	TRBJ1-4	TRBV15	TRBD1	CATRPTGTFEKLFF
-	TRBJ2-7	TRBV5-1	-	CASKDGASYEQYF
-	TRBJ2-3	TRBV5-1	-	CASSSRTASTDTQYF
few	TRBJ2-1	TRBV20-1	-	CSALVIGSGYNEQFF
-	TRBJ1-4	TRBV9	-	CASSTREQGHAEDEKLFF
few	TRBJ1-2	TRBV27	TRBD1	CASSLSTGVGYTF
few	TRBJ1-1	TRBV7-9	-	CASSLSGVTEAFF
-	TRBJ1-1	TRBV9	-	CASSSQGLNTEAFF
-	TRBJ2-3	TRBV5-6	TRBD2	CASSAPGLAARHTDTQYF
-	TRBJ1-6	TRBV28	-	CASSPQQARNSPLHF
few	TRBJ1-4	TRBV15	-	CATSREQGGGEKLFF